The rows below give T cell receptor beta chains drawn from one sample of a study of beta chain features in type 1 diabetes. The data were produced by immunoSEQ multiplex PCR, yet TCRdb's version contains in-frame clones alone and is incomplete. The sample holds roughly 150,000 clones, roughly 9% seen once. The sequenced sample consisted of central memory CD4+ T cells from blood. Every receptor here comes from a woman in her 30s with type 1 diabetes. The CDR3 runs from the conserved cysteine through the conserved F or W. A D gene is named only where the DNA matches it firmly. Clone size is shown for a subset of rows, as once, few, many or a class of expanded clone.

size	D	V	J	DNA	CDR3
few	.	TRBV6-5	TRBJ2-1	TGTGCCACCCAGGGTAGCTCCTACAATGAGCAGTTCTTC	CATQGSSYNEQFF
few	TRBD2	TRBV10-3	TRBJ2-1	TGTGCCATCAGTGAGGCTGTAGCGGGAGTAACCGATGAGCAGTTCTTC	CAISEAVAGVTDEQFF
few	TRBD2	TRBV6-5	TRBJ2-1	TGTGCCAGCAGTTACGGCTCTAGCGGGTACAACAATGAGCAGTTCTTC	CASSYGSSGYNNEQFF
few	.	TRBV11-2	TRBJ1-1	TGTGCCAGCAGCCTAATAGGGGACACTGAAGCTTTCTTT	CASSLIGDTEAFF
few	TRBD2	TRBV10-3	TRBJ2-1	TGTGCCATCAGTGCACAACTAGCGCGGCATGAGCAGTTCTTC	CAISAQLARHEQFF
few	TRBD2	TRBV7-2	TRBJ2-1	TGTGCCAGCAGCCTCGGGACTAGCGGGAGTACTGAGCAGTTCTTC	CASSLGTSGSTEQFF
few	TRBD2	TRBV7-3	TRBJ2-1	TGTGCCAGCAGCCTTACTAGCGGGAGACCAAATGAGCAGTTCTTC	CASSLTSGRPNEQFF
.	TRBD1	TRBV7-2	TRBJ2-7	TGTGCCAGCAGCACCCGGACAGGGAGCGAGCAGTACTTC	CASSTRTGSEQYF
few	TRBD1	TRBV6-1	TRBJ1-5	TGTGCCAGCAGAGAACCACGGCCCGGGACAGGGTATCAGCCCCAGCATTTT	CASREPRPGTGYQPQHF
.	TRBD1	TRBV6-5	TRBJ1-2	TGTGCCAGCAGTTACCGGGGACAGGGTGCCTATGGCTACACCTTC	CASSYRGQGAYGYTF
.	TRBD2	TRBV29-1	TRBJ2-7	TGCAGCGCCGGGGGACTAGCGGGTCGCGAGCAGTACTTC	CSAGGLAGREQYF
few	TRBD2	TRBV5-4	TRBJ2-3	TGTGCCAGCAGCTTGGCCAGCGGGAGTTTCACAGATACGCAGTATTTT	CASSLASGSFTDTQYF
.	.	TRBV15	TRBJ1-4	TGTGCCACCAGCACCCGGACCGGGGATGAAAAACTGTTTTTT	CATSTRTGDEKLFF
few	.	TRBV27	TRBJ2-1	TGTGCCAGCTTAACCGCCAGGGGCGCCTACAATGAGCAGTTCTTC	CASLTARGAYNEQFF
few	.	TRBV9	TRBJ2-3	TGTGCCAGCAGCGCGGTGAGCACAGATACGCAGTATTTT	CASSAVSTDTQYF
.	TRBD1	TRBV7-3	TRBJ2-7	TGTGCCAGCAGCCCGGGACAGGACTACGAGCAGTACTTC	CASSPGQDYEQYF
few	TRBD2	TRBV10-3	TRBJ2-7	TGTGCCAGCGGGCGGGAGACCGGGTCCTACGAGCAGTACTTC	CASGRETGSYEQYF
.	TRBD1	TRBV28	TRBJ1-4	TGTGTCACCGGGACAGCGGACGAAAAACTGTTTTTT	CVTGTADEKLFF
.	.	TRBV28	TRBJ2-2	TGTGCCAGCAGTTTACTGGAGATTGGCGGGGAGCTGTTTTTT	CASSLLEIGGELFF
few	TRBD2	TRBV5-4	TRBJ2-3	TGTGCCAGCAGCTTGGCCTTTGACGGGAGGAGCACAGATACGCAGTATTTT	CASSLAFDGRSTDTQYF
few	.	TRBV9	TRBJ1-2	TGTGCCAGCAGCGTAGCTGGTTGGGGAGACTATGGCTACACCTTC	CASSVAGWGDYGYTF
few	TRBD2	TRBV6-5	TRBJ2-7	TGTGCCAGCACCTCCGGGAGGAGCTCCTACGAGCAGTACTTC	CASTSGRSSYEQYF
few	.	TRBV7-3	TRBJ2-2	TGTGCCAGCAGCCCAGGGACTTTCACCGGGGAGCTGTTTTTT	CASSPGTFTGELFF
few	TRBD1	TRBV15	TRBJ1-2	TGTGCCACCAGCAGAGATCTGGGTAGTGCGGGACAGGGTCTATATGGCTACACCTTC	CATSRDLGSAGQGLYGYTF
.	TRBD2	TRBV28	TRBJ2-5	TGTGCCAGCAGTTTCAGTAGCGGGTCAGAGACCCAGTACTTC	CASSFSSGSETQYF
few	.	TRBV30	TRBJ2-5	TGTGCCTGGAGCCTCCTATCAGAGACCCAGTACTTC	CAWSLLSETQYF
.	.	TRBV4-1	TRBJ1-2	TGCGCCAGCAGCCAAGGAGCACAGCAAAACTATGGCTACACCTTC	CASSQGAQQNYGYTF
.	TRBD1	TRBV7-2	TRBJ2-5	TGTGCCAGCAGCTTAGTCGGACAGGGAGAGACCCAGTACTTC	CASSLVGQGETQYF
few	TRBD2	TRBV30	TRBJ2-7	TGTGCCTGGAGTCTTGGCGGGAGGTCCAAGCAGTACTTC	CAWSLGGRSKQYF
few	TRBD1	TRBV19	TRBJ2-5	TGTGCCAGTAGTTCGGGACAGGCCTACCAAGAGACCCAGTACTTC	CASSSGQAYQETQYF